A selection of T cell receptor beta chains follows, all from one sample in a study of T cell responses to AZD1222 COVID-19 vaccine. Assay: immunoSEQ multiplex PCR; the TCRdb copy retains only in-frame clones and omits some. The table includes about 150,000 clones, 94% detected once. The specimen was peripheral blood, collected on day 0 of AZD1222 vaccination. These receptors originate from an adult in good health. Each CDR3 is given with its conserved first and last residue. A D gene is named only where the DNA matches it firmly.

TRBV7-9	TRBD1	CASSGLGTGSDTQYF
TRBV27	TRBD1	CASSQKTGVKNSPLHF
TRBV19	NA	CASSMGQGDGGANVLTF
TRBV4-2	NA	CASSRGAVDGGYTF
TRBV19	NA	CASTTNAGATQYF
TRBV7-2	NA	CASALHGSGLGQPQHF
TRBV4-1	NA	CASSRTSGELFF
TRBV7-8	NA	CASREWDEQFF
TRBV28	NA	CASSFDGNYGYTF
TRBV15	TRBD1	CATRDRGGLNTEAFF
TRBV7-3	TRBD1	CASSPGQFNSPLHF
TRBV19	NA	CASSPSANTEAFF
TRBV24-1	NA	CATSDPGSPLHF
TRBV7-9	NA	CASSADWGLNTEAFF
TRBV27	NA	CASRMNGELFF
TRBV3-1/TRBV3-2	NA	CASRQGAREKLFF
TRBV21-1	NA	CASSKAGLAGGPGTDTQYF
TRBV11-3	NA	CASSLVGGGIYNEQFF
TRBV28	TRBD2	CASSARTSEWETQYF
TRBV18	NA	CASSPPGPITEAFF
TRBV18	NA	CASSRSGNEKLFF
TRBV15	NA	CATSRGRGRNEQFF
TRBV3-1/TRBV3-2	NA	CASSNSFGTQYF
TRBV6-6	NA	CASSRKSTAIFNGYTF
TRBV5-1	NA	CASSLGPREGKNIQYF
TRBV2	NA	CASTGRLMNTEAFF
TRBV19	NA	CASIPPGVPGELFF
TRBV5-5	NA	CASSLETVSSYNEQFF
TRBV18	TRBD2	CASSPTYSGGAQEQFF
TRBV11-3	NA	CASSLDGQMNTGELFF
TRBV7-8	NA	CASSLRFRGAYNEQFF
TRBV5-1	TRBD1	CASSPGGQGVHIQYF
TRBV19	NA	CASSIEGYAYNSPLHF
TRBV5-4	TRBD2	CASSPTSGRAQETQYF
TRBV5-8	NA	CATTEPGANYGYTF
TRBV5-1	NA	CASSLEGPHTEAFF
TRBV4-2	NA	CASSQWADQPQHF
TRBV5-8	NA	CASSHYLARGYYGYTF
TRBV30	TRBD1	CAWNTGGAFEAFF
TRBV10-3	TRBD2	CAISVAGGDLQFF
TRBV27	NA	CASSLSGTDEKLFF
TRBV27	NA	CASSFSAGPYGYTF
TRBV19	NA	CASRTLQGEKLFF
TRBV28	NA	CASRDLAQETQYF
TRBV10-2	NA	CASSPVGYNEQFF
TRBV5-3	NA	CARSLAPNYGYTF
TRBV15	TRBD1	CATSKNNPGQGADEQFF
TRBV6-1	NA	CASSEGRANYGYTF
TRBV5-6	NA	CASSLPGRWAYGYTF
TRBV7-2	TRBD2	CASRSTRGRETQYF
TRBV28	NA	CASSSSGTNNEQFF
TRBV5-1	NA	CASSLALTQPEGTRGYTF